A selection of T cell receptor beta chains follows, all from one sample in a study of blood T cells in healthy people across ages. From the 5' RACE reads, TCRdb called clonotypes with MiXCR, one entry per CDR3 protein. The repertoire holds about 1.6 million distinct CDR3 sequences, roughly a third seen once, with about 10% in the top ten. Sequencing used blood. These receptors originate from a woman aged 25 to 39 in good health. Both conserved end residues are part of each CDR3. A D gene is named only where the DNA matches it firmly. The size field is filled for only some rows; it gives once, few, many or a size class.

-	TRBV20-1	TRBJ2-2	-	TGCAGTGCTAGCGGGGCCGGGGAGCTGTTTTTT	CSASGAGELFF
-	TRBV21-1	TRBJ2-1	-	TGTGCCAGCAGCCAACCAAACAGTCCCAATGAGCAGTTCTTC	CASSQPNSPNEQFF
-	TRBV24-1	TRBJ2-5	TRBD1	TGTGCCACCAGTGACCGTGGGACAGGGAGGGCCCAGTACTTC	CATSDRGTGRAQYF
many	TRBV7-7	TRBJ1-4	TRBD1	TGTGCCAGCAGCTCCGGGACAGGGGGGGATGAAAAACTGTTTTTT	CASSSGTGGDEKLFF
-	TRBV12-3/TRBV12-4	TRBJ2-3	TRBD2	TGTGCCAGCAGCTCTAGCGGGGGGCACACAGATACGCAGTATTTT	CASSSSGGHTDTQYF
-	TRBV20-1	TRBJ2-6	-	TGCAGTGCGGACTCGCGCGGTGGGGCCAACGTCCTGACTTTC	CSADSRGGANVLTF
-	TRBV28	TRBJ1-6	-	TGTGTCAGCACCGATGATTCACCCCTCCACTTT	CVSTDDSPLHF
-	TRBV3-1	TRBJ2-2	TRBD1	TGTGCCAGCAGGCAGACAGGGTTCAACACCGGGGAGCTGTTTTTT	CASRQTGFNTGELFF
few	TRBV7-8	TRBJ2-7	-	TGTGCCAGCAGCTGGGACGCGTACGAGCAGTACTTC	CASSWDAYEQYF
few	TRBV12-3/TRBV12-4	TRBJ2-1	TRBD1	TGTGCCAGCAGCCCCGGACAGGGGGATCCAAATGAGCAGTTCTTC	CASSPGQGDPNEQFF
-	TRBV20-1	TRBJ2-7	TRBD1	TGCAGTGCCGCCCCGGGACAGGGGATATACGAGCAGTACTTC	CSAAPGQGIYEQYF
few	TRBV7-8	TRBJ2-7	TRBD1	TGTGCCAGCAGCTTAGGGACAGGGCGAGGCTACGAGCAGTACTTC	CASSLGTGRGYEQYF
-	TRBV20-1	TRBJ1-5	TRBD1	TGCAGTGCCCCTAACAACGACAGGGCAGATCAGCCCCAGCATTTT	CSAPNNDRADQPQHF
once	TRBV4-1	TRBJ2-7	TRBD2	TGCGCCAGCAGCCAAGATCATGCGGGAGGCGACGAGCAGTACTTC	CASSQDHAGGDEQYF
-	TRBV5-1	TRBJ2-3	TRBD2	TGCGCCAGCGGAGCGGGGACCAGCACAGATACGCAGTATTTT	CASGAGTSTDTQYF
-	TRBV4-2	TRBJ1-4	TRBD1	TGTGCCAGCAGGAAACCAAAAGCGGGGACAGGGAATGAAAAACTGTTTTTT	CASRKPKAGTGNEKLFF
-	TRBV6-5	TRBJ2-7	-	TGTGCCAGCAGTTACCGCGGGCAGTCCTACGAGCAGTACTTC	CASSYRGQSYEQYF
-	TRBV7-2	TRBJ2-1	-	TGTGCCAGCTTTGCGGGGCCCAACGGGAAACAGTTCTTC	CASFAGPNGKQFF
-	TRBV20-1	TRBJ2-5	TRBD2	TGCAGTGCGCGGACTAGCGGGAGATACCAAGAGACCCAGTACTTC	CSARTSGRYQETQYF
few	TRBV4-1	TRBJ2-7	TRBD2	TGCGCCAGCAGCCAAGTGGAGGCGGGAGGGGACGAGCAGTACTTC	CASSQVEAGGDEQYF
few	TRBV6-4	TRBJ2-7	-	TGTGCCAGCAGTGAGGGCAGCTACAATGAGCAGTACTTC	CASSEGSYNEQYF
few	TRBV10-2	TRBJ2-7	TRBD2	TGCGCCAGCAGTGAGTCTGTAGCGGGAGGGTCCTACGAGCAGTACTTC	CASSESVAGGSYEQYF
-	TRBV4-1	TRBJ2-5	TRBD2	TGCGCCAGCAGCCAACAGACTAGCGGGGCAGAGACCCAGTACTTC	CASSQQTSGAETQYF
few	TRBV20-1	TRBJ2-1	TRBD2	TGCAGTGCTAGAGATGGACTTGCCGAGAGGCTAGCGGGTAACAATGAGCAGTTCTTC	CSARDGLAERLAGNNEQFF
-	TRBV20-1	TRBJ1-2	-	TGCAGTGCTAGATCCCGTTTCGGGGAGGGGCTTGATGGCTACACCTTC	CSARSRFGEGLDGYTF
-	TRBV21-1	TRBJ2-5	-	TGTGCCAGCAGCAAACGAGGGGCAGAGCAGTACTTC	CASSKRGAEQYF
few	TRBV2	TRBJ2-3	-	TGTGCCAGCAGTGAGGGGACGCTGAAATTCTCTGATACGCAGTATTTT	CASSEGTLKFSDTQYF
few	TRBV2	TRBJ2-5	-	TGTGCCAGCAGTGAAGCGAAATTAGTAGGGGCCCAAGGTCCGGAGACCCAGTACTTC	CASSEAKLVGAQGPETQYF
few	TRBV7-2	TRBJ1-5	-	TGTGCCAGCAGCCCTCTTGGGGGCTGGGAGCCCCAGCATTTT	CASSPLGGWEPQHF
few	TRBV13	TRBJ2-7	-	TGTGCCAGCAGCGCTTACAAAAACGAGCAGTACTTC	CASSAYKNEQYF
-	TRBV9	TRBJ1-3	-	TGTGCCAGCAGCGTGTCCCCAGTCTCTGGAAACACCATATATTTT	CASSVSPVSGNTIYF
few	TRBV14	TRBJ2-1	-	TGTGCCAGCAGCCACTTAGTCGGGCCAGTCAATGAGCAGTTCTTC	CASSHLVGPVNEQFF
-	TRBV20-1	TRBJ1-5	-	TGCAGTGCTAGAGATCCGGGGATGGGCAATCAGCCCCAGCATTTT	CSARDPGMGNQPQHF
-	TRBV12-3/TRBV12-4	TRBJ2-2	-	TGTGCCAGCAGTGCCGAAGGCAGGGGTTTTTACACCGGGGAGCTGTTTTTT	CASSAEGRGFYTGELFF
-	TRBV9	TRBJ1-4	-	TGTGCCAGCAGCGTAGGGGGCCCTAGTACTAATGAAAAACTGTTTTTT	CASSVGGPSTNEKLFF
-	TRBV27	TRBJ2-4	-	TGTGCCAGCAGTGTAGAGGGGATACGGGACATTCAGTACTTC	CASSVEGIRDIQYF
few	TRBV7-2	TRBJ1-3	-	TGTGCCAGCAGCTTAGCGTCGGGGGAACGAAACACCATATATTTT	CASSLASGERNTIYF
many	TRBV20-1	TRBJ2-7	-	TGCAGTGCCCCATTGCGGGAGCAGTACTTC	CSAPLREQYF
-	TRBV15	TRBJ1-4	-	TGTGCCACCAGCTCAACAGGAGATGAAAAACTGTTTTTT	CATSSTGDEKLFF